This TCR beta chain was observed in a study of T cell changes during pregnancy in multiple sclerosis. Method: immunoSEQ multiplex PCR; TCRdb's copy keeps in-frame clones and lacks some. The sample has around 100,000 clones, roughly nine tenths seen once. The CDR3 runs to 15 residues. V was trimmed by 1 base and J by 0 bases, leaving 10 bases between them. Germline CDR1 and CDR2: SGHRS and YFSETQ. The chain links TRBV5-1 to TRBJ1-1; D is unresolved. The material was peripheral blood, obtained after pregnancy. The clonotype originates from a female donor with multiple sclerosis, enrolled in a pregnancy study. The DNA of the CDR3 is TGCGCCAGCAGCTTGTCAAGAGGCATGAACACTGAAGCTTTCTTT. Amino acid sequence: CASSLSRGMNTEAFF.